This T cell receptor beta chain was recovered during a study of blood T cell repertoires in COVID-19. Across the whole study: COVID-19 samples, acute and convalescent, were from the United States, Italy and Spain. PBMCs, B-cell-depleted T cells, or T cells were the source of the cDNA or gDNA that made up the material.

The V and J ends lost 1 base and 10 bases, in that order; junction bases with no gene match: 9. Looked up from germline, CDR1 is SGHAT and CDR2 is FQDESV (reference sequence). The CDR3 contains 16 residues. In the authors' workflow: By means of reference gene primer amplification, nucleated cell counts were estimated. This table comes from immunoSEQ multiplex PCR, and its TCRdb copy is limited to in-frame clones, with some not included. V and J calls plus clone size are reproduced from that table; the DNA served to infer D and trimming. The sample has under 300,000 clones, 85% seen once. The rearrangement joins TRBV11-1 to TRBJ2-1; 11 bases align to TRBD2. The receptor comes from a human donor in a cohort sampled during active COVID-19. The sequenced sample was peripheral blood. The CDR3 nucleotides are TGTGCCAGCAGCTTAGGGGATCTAGCGGGAGGTGGAGAGCAGTTCTTC. It translates to CASSLGDLAGGGEQFF.